These 31 T cell receptor beta chains came from one sample sequenced in a study of shared clonotypes between healthy human individuals. Measured with immunoSEQ multiplex PCR; TCRdb has only the in-frame clones, and not every one. Among about 2.2 million clones, over 85% were seen once, and the ten largest hold approximately 1.7%. Naive CD8 cells lacked CD45RO and underwent positive selection for CCR7, leaving out terminally differentiated effector memory CD45RA+ cells. The sequencing sample was made of naive CD8+ T cells from PBMCs. The origin of the receptors is a man between 18 and 35 years old in good health. Some clones in this sample may be carry-over from other donors' samples.

This rearrangement joins TRBV5-4 to TRBJ2-1; TRBD2 is a possible D gene (8 bases). Germline V CDR1 and CDR2: SGHNT, YYREEE (reference sequence). Trimming shortened V by 3 bases and J by 8 bases, and 18 bases separated the two germline ends. The CDR3 runs 15 residues. The CDR3 region is CASSSSGGLVYEQFF. The CDR3 DNA reads as TGTGCCAGCAGCTCTTCAGGGGGACTAGTTTATGAGCAGTTCTTC.

The V gene is TRBV28, the J gene TRBJ2-3; no clear D. V shed 6 bases and J shed 3 bases, with 16 bases lying between them. There are 15 residues in the CDR3. Germline V lookup: CDR1 MDHEN, CDR2 SYDVKM. The chain's CDR3 is CASRGSISQTDTQYF. CDR3 DNA sequence: TGTGCCAGCAGGGGTAGCATCTCTCAAACAGATACGCAGTATTTT. Drawing the rest from reference TRBV28 and TRBJ2-3, the complete variable domain is DVKVTQSSRYLVKRTGEKVFLECVQDMDHENMFWYRQDPGLGLRLIYFSYDVKMKEKGDIPEGYSVSREKKERFSLILESASTNQTSMYLCASRGSISQTDTQYFGPGTRLTVL.

The J gene is TRBJ2-7, the V gene TRBV27, with a possible D match to TRBD2 (7 bases). This CDR3 has 14 residues. V gave up 8 bases and J gave up 2 bases, with 16 bases separating them. The V gene's germline CDR1 is MNHEY and CDR2 SMNVEV (reference sequence). CDR3 region: CASSAGALTYEQYF. CDR3 in DNA: TGTGCCAGCTCGGCGGGGGCCCTTACCTACGAGCAGTACTTC.

The genes are TRBV2 and TRBJ1-4; possibly TRBD1 for D (5 bases). Deletions cut 6 bases from V and 2 bases from J, with 13 bases between. This CDR3 has 15 residues. Per the germline V gene, CDR1 is SNHLY and CDR2 is FYNNEI. This CDR3 reads CASRTEGLTNEKLFF. CDR3 DNA sequence: TGTGCCAGCAGGACAGAAGGGTTGACTAATGAAAAACTGTTTTTT. Using reference TRBV2 and TRBJ1-4 for the parts outside the CDR3, the full variable domain is EPEVTQTPSHQVTQMGQEVILRCVPISNHLYFYWYRQILGQKVEFLVSFYNNEISEKSEIFDDQFSVERPDGSNFTLKIRSTKLEDSAMYFCASRTEGLTNEKLFFGSGTQLSVL.

This rearrangement joins TRBV7-8 to TRBJ2-7; D gene unclear. Germline CDR1 reads SGHVS; CDR2 reads FQNEAQ. The CDR3 runs 13 residues. The V end was cut by 2 bases, the J end by 1 base, with 6 bases between. The CDR3 bases are TGTGCCAGCAGCTTAAGACCGTCCTACGAGCAGTACTTC. It translates to CASSLRPSYEQYF. The whole variable domain, filled in from reference TRBV7-8 and TRBJ2-7, reads GAGVSQSPRYKVAKRGQDVALRCDPISGHVSLFWYQQALGQGPEFLTYFQNEAQLDKSGLPSDRFFAERPEGSVSTLKIQRTQQEDSAVYLCASSLRPSYEQYFGPGTRLTVT.

This chain connects TRBV10-3 to TRBJ2-7, with D hard to call. The CDR3 loop spans 16 amino acids. Germline V gene sequence: CDR1 ENHRY, CDR2 SYGVKD. V was trimmed by 3 bases and J by 0 bases, leaving 15 bases between them. For the CDR3, the DNA is TGTGCCATCAGTGACGATTCGGCTCTAGACTCCTACGAGCAGTACTTC. The encoded protein is CAISDDSALDSYEQYF.

This clone was observed a handful of times. For the CDR3, the DNA is TGTGCCAGCAGTACCCTCGCAGAGAACACTGAAGCTTTCTTT. The encoded protein is CASSTLAENTEAFF. V is TRBV28 and J is TRBJ1-1; D remains unclear. V dropped 5 bases and J dropped 1 base, with 11 bases sitting between them. CDR1 is MDHEN and CDR2 is SYDVKM in the germline V gene. CDR3 length: 14 residues.

The chain recombines TRBV27 with TRBJ1-1; 7 bases map to TRBD1. This CDR3 spans 15 amino acids. V lost 5 bases to trimming and J lost 1 base; unmatched junction nucleotides: 7. The germline CDR1 and CDR2 sequences are MNHEY and SMNVEV (reference sequence). CDR3 DNA sequence: TGTGCCAGCAGTCTCACAGGGGTACGGAACACTGAAGCTTTCTTT. Its translation is CASSLTGVRNTEAFF.

This chain connects TRBV9 to TRBJ2-7; D perhaps matches TRBD1 (7 bases). The CDR3 extends over 14 amino acids. Germline lookup yields CDR1 SGDLS and CDR2 YYNGEE. V shed 3 bases and J shed 6 bases, with 16 bases lying between them. CDR3 bases: TGTGCCAGCAGCGAGGGGGCCTTGGAGGGCGAGCAGTACTTC. The encoded protein is CASSEGALEGEQYF.

CDR3 region: CASSMRDNTEAFF. CDR3 DNA sequence: TGTGCCAGTAGTATGCGAGACAACACTGAAGCTTTCTTT. The chain couples TRBV19 to TRBJ1-1; no clear D gene. CDR3 length equals 13 residues. Germline V gives CDR1 LNHDA, CDR2 SQIVND (reference sequence). V lost 3 bases, J lost 2 bases, and 7 bases lay in between. Looking up the rest from reference TRBV19 and TRBJ1-1 gives the full variable domain: DGGITQSPKYLFRKEGQNVTLSCEQNLNHDAMYWYRQDPGQGLRLIYYSQIVNDFQKGDIAEGYSVSREKKESFPLTVTSAQKNPTAFYLCASSMRDNTEAFFGQGTRLTVV.

This rearrangement joins TRBV7-9 to TRBJ2-7; TRBD2 is a possible D gene (6 bases). Germline V CDR1 and CDR2: SEHNR, FQNEAQ (reference sequence). The CDR3 consists of 15 residues. V was clipped by 7 bases and J by 0 bases, with 16 bases between them. DNA for the CDR3: TGTGCCAGCACCTCGGACGGGAGAGGCTCCTACGAGCAGTACTTC. It translates to CASTSDGRGSYEQYF. The full variable domain, rest sourced from reference TRBV7-9 and TRBJ2-7, is DTGVSQNPRHKITKRGQNVTFRCDPISEHNRLYWYRQTLGQGPEFLTYFQNEAQLEKSRLLSDRFSAERPKGSFSTLEIQRTEQGDSAMYLCASTSDGRGSYEQYFGPGTRLTVT.

The chain has TRBV11-2 and TRBJ2-3, with TRBD2 identical over 7 bases. V lost 4 bases, J lost 0 bases, and 13 bases stayed unmatched. The germline V gene encodes CDR1 SGHAT and CDR2 FQNNGV. This CDR3 is 18 amino acids long. The CDR3 DNA sequence: TGTGCCAGCAGCTCTCCACTACATCGTAGCGGGAGCACAGATACGCAGTATTTT. This sequence encodes CASSSPLHRSGSTDTQYF.

This chain links TRBV9 with TRBJ2-3, with D unclear. CDR1 and CDR2 (germline): SGDLS, YYNGEE. V shed 3 bases and J shed 2 bases, with 10 bases lying between them. This CDR3 is built from 14 residues. CDR3 loop: CASSADGITDTQYF. The CDR3, as DNA: TGTGCCAGCAGCGCGGATGGGATCACAGATACGCAGTATTTT. Full variable domain (missing parts from reference TRBV9 and TRBJ2-3): DSGVTQTPKHLITATGQRVTLRCSPRSGDLSVYWYQQSLDQGLQFLIQYYNGEERAKGNILERFSAQQFPDLHSELNLSSLELGDSALYFCASSADGITDTQYFGPGTRLTVL.

The J gene is TRBJ1-5, the V gene TRBV27; D call uncertain. V lost 4 bases to trimming and J lost 7 bases, with 8 bases between them. The germline CDR1 and CDR2 sequences are MNHEY and SMNVEV (reference sequence). This CDR3 has 12 residues. CDR3 sequence reads: CASSSGRQPQHF. The DNA for the CDR3 is TGTGCCAGCAGTTCCGGTCGACAGCCCCAGCATTTT.

The CDR3 spells CSGRITGELFF. In nucleotides, the CDR3 is TGCAGCGGCCGGATCACCGGGGAGCTGTTTTTT. The chain carries TRBV29-1 and TRBJ2-2, with D unclear. Germline values: CDR1 SQVTM, CDR2 ANQGSEA. V lost 7 bases and J 4 bases, leaving 7 bases between the germline ends. This CDR3 region has 11 residues.

The chain links TRBV27 to TRBJ1-2; D not certain. Germline-derived CDR1 and CDR2 are MNHEY and SMNVEV (reference sequence). Trimming pared 5 bases from V and 4 bases from J, leaving 14 bases between. The CDR3 has 14 amino acids. This chain's CDR3 is CASSPLGAFYGYTF. In nucleotides, the CDR3 is TGTGCCAGCAGTCCCCTTGGAGCCTTCTATGGCTACACCTTC.

The genes are TRBV4-3 and TRBJ1-1, with D possibly matching TRBD1 (5 bases). The V end lost 4 bases, the J end lost 6 bases, and 18 bases lay between the germline ends. The CDR3 runs 15 residues. Germline V gene sequence: CDR1 LGHNA, CDR2 YSLEER. The DNA of the CDR3 is TGCGCCAGCAGCCCAGGGTCCTCAGGGTATCCTGAAGCTTTCTTT. Translation gives CASSPGSSGYPEAFF.

The chain carries TRBV28 and TRBJ1-6; D call uncertain. The CDR3 covers 18 residues. Trimming took off 1 base at V and 0 bases at J, with 13 bases between the two ends. Germline assignment: CDR1 MDHEN and CDR2 SYDVKM. For the CDR3, the DNA is TGTGCCAGCAGTTTATTCTCCGGGGAGGACTCCTATAATTCACCCCTCCACTTT. This gives the protein CASSLFSGEDSYNSPLHF.

CDR3 sequence (DNA): TGCGCCAGTACCCCGGGGGCAGGGGGCTCCTACGAGCAGTACTTC. It is translated as CASTPGAGGSYEQYF. The rearrangement links TRBV4-1 to TRBJ2-7, with D perhaps matching TRBD1 (7 bases). The CDR3 sequence is 15 residues long. Per the germline V gene, CDR1 is MGHRA and CDR2 is YSYEKL. Trimming left V 9 bases short and J 0 bases short, with 18 bases between.

The chain links TRBV5-1 to TRBJ2-1; TRBD1 or TRBD2 may be the D gene (5 bases each). V was cut by 1 base and J by 4 bases, with 15 bases left in between. The CDR3 covers 16 residues. Germline CDR1 and CDR2: SGHRS and YFSETQ. The CDR3 DNA sequence: TGCGCCAGCAGCTTGTGGGCTAGCAGGGATTACAATGAGCAGTTCTTC. It yields the protein CASSLWASRDYNEQFF.

The chain carries TRBV30 and TRBJ2-7; D possibly corresponds to TRBD2 (6 bases). Germline values: CDR1 GTSNPN, CDR2 SVGIG (reference sequence). Trimming cost V 4 bases and J 1 base, with 17 bases left between them. There are 15 residues in the CDR3. The CDR3 is CAWTHRVADSYEQYF. The CDR3 DNA is TGTGCCTGGACACATAGGGTAGCGGATTCCTACGAGCAGTACTTC.

The gene calls are TRBV11-2 and TRBJ2-7; the match to TRBD2 covers 13 bases. V shed 0 bases, J shed 3 bases, and the junction held 2 bases outside the gene matches. The CDR3 covers 16 residues. From germline, CDR1 is SGHAT and CDR2 FQNNGV. The CDR3 sequence is CASSLEGLAGRYEQYF. CDR3 nucleotides: TGTGCCAGCAGCTTAGAGGGACTAGCGGGGCGCTACGAGCAGTACTTC.

The CDR3 coding sequence is TGCAGCGTGTCTGGGACTCCACTCTACGAGCAGTACTTC. Amino acid sequence: CSVSGTPLYEQYF. The chain recombines TRBV29-1 with TRBJ2-7, with a tentative D call TRBD2 (6 bases). This CDR3 spans 13 amino acids. V was clipped by 6 bases and J by 3 bases, with 15 bases between them. Germline lookup yields CDR1 SQVTM and CDR2 ANQGSEA.

The chain links TRBV11-2 to TRBJ2-2, with 10 bases that match TRBD2. The ends lost 11 bases at V and 7 bases at J; junction bases unmatched: 13. The CDR3 runs to 15 residues. Germline V gene lookup returns CDR1 SGHAT and CDR2 FQNNGV. Here the CDR3 reads CASRASGSWGGELFF. DNA of the CDR3: TGTGCCTCCCGGGCTAGCGGGAGTTGGGGCGGGGAGCTGTTTTTT.

On this clone: In the same sample, other DNA sequences code for this CDR3. V gene TRBV27 combines with J gene TRBJ1-5; possible D gene TRBD1, 5 bases. From germline, CDR1 is MNHEY and CDR2 SMNVEV (reference sequence). The V gene lost 5 bases and the J gene lost 0 bases, with 11 bases spanning the gap. The CDR3 runs 15 residues. CDR3 bases: TGTGCCAGCAGTCCGGGGGGGTATAGCAATCAGCCCCAGCATTTT. It translates to CASSPGGYSNQPQHF.

The J gene is TRBJ1-4, the V gene TRBV28; 8 bases match TRBD1. With V trimmed by 10 bases and J by 5 bases, 6 bases remained unmatched. This CDR3 spans 13 amino acids. Per germline, CDR1 MDHEN and CDR2 SYDVKM. For the CDR3, the DNA is TGTGCCACCGGCCGGGACAGGAATGAAAAACTGTTTTTT. Protein product: CATGRDRNEKLFF.

V is TRBV11-2 and J is TRBJ2-7; weak D call: TRBD1 (6 bases). Trimming took off 7 bases at V and 3 bases at J, with 16 bases between the two ends. CDR3 size: 14 residues. Germline loops: CDR1 SGHAT, CDR2 FQNNGV. The CDR3 reads CASTQDSNNYEQYF. CDR3 nucleotide sequence: TGTGCCAGCACCCAGGACAGCAACAACTACGAGCAGTACTTC.

The genes are TRBV5-1 and TRBJ1-1, with 7 bases matching TRBD1. V lost 4 bases and J lost 1; bases outside the gene matches: 10. The CDR3 consists of 16 residues. Germline loops: CDR1 SGHRS, CDR2 YFSETQ. The CDR3 nucleotides read TGCGCCAGCAGCCGACGCCTCGACAGGGCGAACACTGAAGCTTTCTTT. Protein product: CASSRRLDRANTEAFF.

The chain is built from TRBV9 and TRBJ2-2, with a weak D call TRBD1 (6 bases). This CDR3 has 15 amino acids. The germline V gene encodes CDR1 SGDLS and CDR2 YYNGEE. V was cut by 5 bases and J by 3 bases, with 14 bases left in between. CDR3 residues: CASSDGQRDTGELFF. The CDR3 region has the DNA TGTGCCAGCAGTGATGGACAGAGGGACACCGGGGAGCTGTTTTTT.

The chain combines TRBV30 with TRBJ2-6, with D perhaps TRBD2 (5 bases). Germline V gene lookup returns CDR1 GTSNPN and CDR2 SVGIG (reference sequence). This CDR3 region has 15 residues. V lost 2 bases to trimming and J lost 0 bases, with 8 bases between them. The CDR3 DNA is TGTGCCTGGAGTCGGGGTCTCTCTGGGGCCAACGTCCTGACTTTC. This sequence encodes CAWSRGLSGANVLTF. The full variable domain, completed using reference TRBV30 and TRBJ2-6, is SQTIHQWPATLVQPVGSPLSLECTVEGTSNPNLYWYRQAAGRGLQLLFYSVGIGQISSEVPQNLSASRPQDRQFILSSKKLLLSDSGFYLCAWSRGLSGANVLTFGAGSRLTVL.

The gene calls are TRBV7-9 and TRBJ2-7, with TRBD2 identical over 9 bases. V shed 5 bases and J 3 bases; nucleotides not matched to a gene: 5. From germline, CDR1 is SEHNR and CDR2 FQNEAQ (reference sequence). CDR3 length equals 14 residues. The CDR3 loop reads CASSDSGSNYEQYF. DNA for the CDR3: TGTGCCAGCAGCGATAGCGGGAGTAACTACGAGCAGTACTTC.